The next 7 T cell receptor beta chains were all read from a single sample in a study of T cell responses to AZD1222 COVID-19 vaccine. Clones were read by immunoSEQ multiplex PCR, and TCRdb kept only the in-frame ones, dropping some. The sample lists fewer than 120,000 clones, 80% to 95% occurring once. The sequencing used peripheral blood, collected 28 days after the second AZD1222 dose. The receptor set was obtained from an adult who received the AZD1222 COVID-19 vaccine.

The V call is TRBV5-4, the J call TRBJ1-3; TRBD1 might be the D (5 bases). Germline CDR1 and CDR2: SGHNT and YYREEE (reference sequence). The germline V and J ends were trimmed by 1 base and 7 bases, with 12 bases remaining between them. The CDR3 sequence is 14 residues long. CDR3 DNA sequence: TGTGCCAGCAGCTTGTGGGGGATAGACAACACCATATATTTT. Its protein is CASSLWGIDNTIYF.

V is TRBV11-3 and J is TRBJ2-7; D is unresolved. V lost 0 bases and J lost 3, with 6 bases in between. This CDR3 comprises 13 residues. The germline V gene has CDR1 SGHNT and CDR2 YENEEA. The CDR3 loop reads CASSLEPVYEQYF. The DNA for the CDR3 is TGTGCCAGCAGCTTAGAACCGGTCTACGAGCAGTACTTC.

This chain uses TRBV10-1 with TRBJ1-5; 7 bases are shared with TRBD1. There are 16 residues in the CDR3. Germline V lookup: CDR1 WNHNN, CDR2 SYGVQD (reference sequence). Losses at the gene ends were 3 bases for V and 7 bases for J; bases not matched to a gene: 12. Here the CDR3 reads CASSDPATGHGQPQHF. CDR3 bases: TGCGCCAGCAGTGACCCCGCGACAGGGCATGGCCAGCCCCAGCATTTT.

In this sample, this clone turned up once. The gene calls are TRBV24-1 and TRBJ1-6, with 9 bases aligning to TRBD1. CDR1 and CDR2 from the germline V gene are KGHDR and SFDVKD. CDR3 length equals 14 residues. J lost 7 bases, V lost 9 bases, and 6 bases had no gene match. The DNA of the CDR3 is TGTGCCACCCCCCCGGGACAGGGAAATTCACCCCTCCACTTT. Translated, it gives CATPPGQGNSPLHF.

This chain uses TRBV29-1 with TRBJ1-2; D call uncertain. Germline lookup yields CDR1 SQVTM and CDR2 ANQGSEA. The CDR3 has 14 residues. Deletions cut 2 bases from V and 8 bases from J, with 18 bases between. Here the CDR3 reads CSVEQAGPRWGYTF. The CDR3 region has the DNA TGCAGCGTTGAACAAGCCGGGCCCCGATGGGGCTACACCTTC.

CDR3: CASDTGGGYGYTF. The CDR3 bases are TGTGCCAGTGATACAGGGGGAGGATATGGCTACACCTTC. V is TRBV19 and J is TRBJ1-2; 8 bases agree with TRBD1. CDR3 length: 13 amino acids. V shed 8 bases and J 5 bases; nucleotides not matched to a gene: 7. The germline V gene encodes CDR1 LNHDA and CDR2 SQIVND (reference sequence).

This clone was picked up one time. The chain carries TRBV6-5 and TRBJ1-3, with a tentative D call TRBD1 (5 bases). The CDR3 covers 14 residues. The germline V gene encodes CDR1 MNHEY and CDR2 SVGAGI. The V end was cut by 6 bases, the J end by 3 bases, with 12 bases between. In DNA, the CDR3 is TGTGCCAGCAGCCGGGGGACCGGTGGAAACACCATATATTTT. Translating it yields CASSRGTGGNTIYF.